These T cell receptor beta chains were read from a single sample in a study of response to subunit inactivated influenza vaccine. Each CDR3 protein gets one entry after TCRdb re-called the RT-PCR reads with MiXCR. The sample lists under 750,000 distinct CDR3 sequences, 12% occurring once. The input for sequencing was PBMCs from blood, taken on the day of vaccination. The receptors derive from a man in his fifties or sixties who received an inactivated influenza vaccine. Both conserved end residues are part of each CDR3. D genes are given only for firm matches. Clone size is not always given. Where it is, it says once, few, many or a class for expanded clones.

abundance: -; j_gene: TRBJ1-6; v_gene: TRBV2; d_gene: TRBD1; CDR3nt: TGTGCCAGCAGTGCGGACAGGGGGATTCATAATTCACCCCTCCACTTT; CDR3aa: CASSADRGIHNSPLHF
abundance: few; j_gene: TRBJ1-6; v_gene: TRBV12-3/TRBV12-4; d_gene: -; CDR3nt: TGTGCCAGCAGTTTAGACGCGTGGGTGGCGGGTAATTCACCCCTCCACTTT; CDR3aa: CASSLDAWVAGNSPLHF
abundance: -; j_gene: TRBJ2-3; v_gene: TRBV6-2/TRBV6-3; d_gene: TRBD2; CDR3nt: TGTGCCAGCAGACGACTAGCGGGGCCCCGCGCAGATACGCAGTATTTT; CDR3aa: CASRRLAGPRADTQYF
abundance: few; j_gene: TRBJ2-1; v_gene: TRBV24-1; d_gene: -; CDR3nt: TGTGCCACCAGTGATTTCCCAGGGAATGAGCAGTTCTTC; CDR3aa: CATSDFPGNEQFF
abundance: many; j_gene: TRBJ2-3; v_gene: TRBV20-1; d_gene: TRBD2; CDR3nt: TGCAGTGCTAGGCTAGCGGGAGTCATGGATACGCAGTATTTT; CDR3aa: CSARLAGVMDTQYF
abundance: few; j_gene: TRBJ2-7; v_gene: TRBV3-1; d_gene: -; CDR3nt: TGTGCCAGCAGCCCCACCGGCCTAGCGCACTCCTACGAGCAGTACTTC; CDR3aa: CASSPTGLAHSYEQYF
abundance: -; j_gene: TRBJ1-1; v_gene: TRBV18; d_gene: -; CDR3nt: TGTGCCAGCTCACCCCCAGGGTTGGGTATCCCTGAAGCTTTCTTT; CDR3aa: CASSPPGLGIPEAFF
abundance: few; j_gene: TRBJ2-3; v_gene: TRBV20-1; d_gene: -; CDR3nt: TGCAGTGCTAGGTTATTGGATTCTCGGGAGTCAGATACGCAGTATTTT; CDR3aa: CSARLLDSRESDTQYF
abundance: few; j_gene: TRBJ1-2; v_gene: TRBV24-1; d_gene: -; CDR3nt: TGTGCCACCAGTGATTTTACGACTAACTATGGCTACACCTTC; CDR3aa: CATSDFTTNYGYTF
abundance: -; j_gene: TRBJ2-3; v_gene: TRBV11-2; d_gene: TRBD2; CDR3nt: TGTGCCAGCAGCTTGGGACTAGCGGGGGGTTCGGCAGATACGCAGTATTTT; CDR3aa: CASSLGLAGGSADTQYF
abundance: -; j_gene: TRBJ1-4; v_gene: TRBV7-8; d_gene: -; CDR3nt: TGTGCCAGCAGCTCTCCCGTCTTCGGAGCAACTAATGAAAAACTGTTTTTT; CDR3aa: CASSSPVFGATNEKLFF
abundance: few; j_gene: TRBJ2-7; v_gene: TRBV20-1; d_gene: TRBD1; CDR3nt: TGCAGTGCTACTGGGACAGGCCGCTACGAGCAGTACTTC; CDR3aa: CSATGTGRYEQYF
abundance: -; j_gene: TRBJ2-7; v_gene: TRBV18; d_gene: -; CDR3nt: TGTGCCAGCTCACCCTCCCAGCGGAGAACCTACGAGCAGTACTTC; CDR3aa: CASSPSQRRTYEQYF
abundance: few; j_gene: TRBJ2-1; v_gene: TRBV4-2; d_gene: -; CDR3nt: TGTGCCAGCAGCCAAGACCGGGACTTAACCCACAATGAGCAGTTCTTC; CDR3aa: CASSQDRDLTHNEQFF
abundance: -; j_gene: TRBJ2-1; v_gene: TRBV4-1; d_gene: TRBD2; CDR3nt: TGCGCCAGCAGCAAGGGACTAGCGGACTACAATGAGCAGTTCTTC; CDR3aa: CASSKGLADYNEQFF
abundance: -; j_gene: TRBJ2-7; v_gene: TRBV14; d_gene: -; CDR3nt: TGTACCAGCAGCGAATATAGCGAAACCTACTCCTACGAGCAGTACTTC; CDR3aa: CTSSEYSETYSYEQYF
abundance: -; j_gene: TRBJ2-2; v_gene: TRBV4-2; d_gene: TRBD1; CDR3nt: TGTGCCAGCAGCCAAGTCCCGACAGGGTTTCCCGGGGAGCTGTTTTTT; CDR3aa: CASSQVPTGFPGELFF
abundance: few; j_gene: TRBJ2-2; v_gene: TRBV7-9; d_gene: -; CDR3nt: TGTGCCAGCCTTAACACCGGGGAGCTGTTTTTT; CDR3aa: CASLNTGELFF
abundance: few; j_gene: TRBJ1-1; v_gene: TRBV12-3/TRBV12-4; d_gene: -; CDR3nt: TGTGCCAGCACCATAACGGGACACCGGAACACTGAAGCTTTCTTT; CDR3aa: CASTITGHRNTEAFF
abundance: few; j_gene: TRBJ1-4; v_gene: TRBV6-5; d_gene: -; CDR3nt: TGTGCCAGCAGTTCTCGGTTTGTTCAGACAGCGCTCCTGTTTTTT; CDR3aa: CASSSRFVQTALLFF
abundance: -; j_gene: TRBJ2-1; v_gene: TRBV28; d_gene: -; CDR3nt: TGTGCCAGCAGACCGTCCCCGGGCCAAGGGAATGAGCAGTTCTTC; CDR3aa: CASRPSPGQGNEQFF
abundance: many; j_gene: TRBJ2-3; v_gene: TRBV12-3/TRBV12-4; d_gene: TRBD2; CDR3nt: TGTGCCAGCTCGTGGACTAGCGGCCCCACAGATACGCAGTATTTT; CDR3aa: CASSWTSGPTDTQYF
abundance: -; j_gene: TRBJ1-5; v_gene: TRBV6-2/TRBV6-3; d_gene: TRBD1; CDR3nt: TGTGCCAGCAAGGACAGGGGTAGCAATCAGCCCCAGCATTTT; CDR3aa: CASKDRGSNQPQHF
abundance: -; j_gene: TRBJ2-3; v_gene: TRBV7-2; d_gene: -; CDR3nt: TGTGCCAGCAGCTTTATGGGGTCCACAGATACGCAGTATTTT; CDR3aa: CASSFMGSTDTQYF
abundance: few; j_gene: TRBJ2-1; v_gene: TRBV20-1; d_gene: TRBD1; CDR3nt: TGCAGTGCTAGCACCGGGACAGGGGCCTACAATGAGCAGTTCTTC; CDR3aa: CSASTGTGAYNEQFF
abundance: many; j_gene: TRBJ2-1; v_gene: TRBV7-8; d_gene: -; CDR3nt: TGTGCCAGCAGCTTAGAGTCCGGGGGAGTCTACAATGAGCAGTTCTTC; CDR3aa: CASSLESGGVYNEQFF
abundance: few; j_gene: TRBJ1-2; v_gene: TRBV28; d_gene: TRBD1; CDR3nt: TGTGCCAGCAACCGGGACAGGGATTTTGTCTATGGCTACACCTTC; CDR3aa: CASNRDRDFVYGYTF
abundance: -; j_gene: TRBJ2-1; v_gene: TRBV7-2; d_gene: -; CDR3nt: TGTGCCAGCAGCCCACAGGGATTCTCCTACAATGAGCAGTTCTTC; CDR3aa: CASSPQGFSYNEQFF
abundance: few; j_gene: TRBJ2-5; v_gene: TRBV7-9; d_gene: -; CDR3nt: TGTGCCAGCAGCTACCGACAGGGAGGGATTCAAGAGACCCAGTACTTC; CDR3aa: CASSYRQGGIQETQYF
abundance: few; j_gene: TRBJ2-3; v_gene: TRBV20-1; d_gene: TRBD2; CDR3nt: TGCAGTGCCCCTAGCGGGGGGGCGATAGATACGCAGTATTTT; CDR3aa: CSAPSGGAIDTQYF
abundance: many; j_gene: TRBJ2-1; v_gene: TRBV5-1; d_gene: -; CDR3nt: TGCGCCAGCAGCTTGGCAGGGATGAATGAGCAGTTCTTC; CDR3aa: CASSLAGMNEQFF
abundance: few; j_gene: TRBJ2-1; v_gene: TRBV15; d_gene: TRBD2; CDR3nt: TGTGCCACCAGCAGAGTTCTGACTAGCGGGAGCAGGGATGAGCAGTTCTTC; CDR3aa: CATSRVLTSGSRDEQFF
abundance: -; j_gene: TRBJ1-2; v_gene: TRBV6-1; d_gene: -; CDR3nt: TGTGCCAGCAGGATCGTTCCCGGGACCTTAAGTGGCTACACCTTC; CDR3aa: CASRIVPGTLSGYTF
abundance: many; j_gene: TRBJ1-5; v_gene: TRBV5-1; d_gene: -; CDR3nt: TGCGCCAGCAGCTTCGGGGGCTCTCAGCCCCAGCATTTT; CDR3aa: CASSFGGSQPQHF
abundance: -; j_gene: TRBJ1-2; v_gene: TRBV9; d_gene: -; CDR3nt: TGTGCCAGCAGCGTAGGAGAAGGTGGCTATGGCTACACCTTC; CDR3aa: CASSVGEGGYGYTF
abundance: -; j_gene: TRBJ2-2; v_gene: TRBV5-1; d_gene: TRBD2; CDR3nt: TGCGCCAGCAGCTTAACTAGCGGGAGAACCGGGGAGCTGTTTTTT; CDR3aa: CASSLTSGRTGELFF
abundance: -; j_gene: TRBJ1-2; v_gene: TRBV28; d_gene: -; CDR3nt: TGTGCCAGCAGTACCTCGGGTGGCTATGGCTACACCTTC; CDR3aa: CASSTSGGYGYTF
abundance: -; j_gene: TRBJ2-1; v_gene: TRBV5-1; d_gene: TRBD2; CDR3nt: TGCGCCAGCAGTCGTAGGAGCGGGGGGGCCGTTAGATCCTACAAAGAGCAGTTCTTC; CDR3aa: CASSRRSGGAVRSYKEQFF
abundance: -; j_gene: TRBJ2-5; v_gene: TRBV7-9; d_gene: TRBD1; CDR3nt: TGTGCCAGCAGTTGGGACAGCGTACAAGAGACCCAGTACTTC; CDR3aa: CASSWDSVQETQYF
abundance: many; j_gene: TRBJ2-7; v_gene: TRBV11-2; d_gene: -; CDR3nt: TGTGCCAGCAGCCCCCCCGGCTCCTACGAGCAGTACTTC; CDR3aa: CASSPPGSYEQYF
abundance: few; j_gene: TRBJ2-1; v_gene: TRBV12-3/TRBV12-4; d_gene: TRBD2; CDR3nt: TGTGCCAGCAGTTTTTCTCTCCTAGCGGGGAGCGATGAGCAGTTCTTC; CDR3aa: CASSFSLLAGSDEQFF
abundance: -; j_gene: TRBJ2-3; v_gene: TRBV11-2; d_gene: -; CDR3nt: TGTGCCAGCAGCTTGGCAGCGTATCTCACAGATACGCAGTATTTT; CDR3aa: CASSLAAYLTDTQYF
abundance: -; j_gene: TRBJ2-3; v_gene: TRBV20-1; d_gene: -; CDR3nt: TGCAGTGCTAGAGTGATCCTAGCCCCGACAGATACGCAGTATTTT; CDR3aa: CSARVILAPTDTQYF
abundance: many; j_gene: TRBJ2-5; v_gene: TRBV12-3/TRBV12-4; d_gene: -; CDR3nt: TGTGCCAGCACGACAGGCTTAAAAGAGACCCAGTACTTC; CDR3aa: CASTTGLKETQYF
abundance: many; j_gene: TRBJ2-1; v_gene: TRBV20-1; d_gene: -; CDR3nt: TGCAGTGCTAGAGGGCCGGGTTCCTACAATGAGCAGTTCTTC; CDR3aa: CSARGPGSYNEQFF
abundance: -; j_gene: TRBJ2-7; v_gene: TRBV2; d_gene: -; CDR3nt: TGTGCCAGCAGCGAAATTAGCGGAACCACCCCCTACGAGCAGTACTTC; CDR3aa: CASSEISGTTPYEQYF
abundance: -; j_gene: TRBJ2-7; v_gene: TRBV28; d_gene: -; CDR3nt: TGTGCCACCCAAAGGGGGAGGACGTCCTACGAGCAGTACTTC; CDR3aa: CATQRGRTSYEQYF
abundance: -; j_gene: TRBJ2-1; v_gene: TRBV29-1; d_gene: -; CDR3nt: TGCAGCATACAGGGTTGGGGCAATGAGCAGTTCTTC; CDR3aa: CSIQGWGNEQFF
abundance: few; j_gene: TRBJ2-1; v_gene: TRBV15; d_gene: TRBD2; CDR3nt: TGTGCCACCAGCAGAGATCGTTCGGGACTAGCGGGAGAGGATGAGCAGTTCTTC; CDR3aa: CATSRDRSGLAGEDEQFF
abundance: many; j_gene: TRBJ2-7; v_gene: TRBV7-9; d_gene: TRBD1; CDR3nt: TGTGCCAGCAGCTTAGGAGGGGGCGTTGGCGAGCAGTACTTC; CDR3aa: CASSLGGGVGEQYF
abundance: many; j_gene: TRBJ2-3; v_gene: TRBV28; d_gene: TRBD2; CDR3nt: TGTGCCAGCAGTTCCCCCCTTGAAGCGGGGGGGCCGGGAGATACGCAGTATTTT; CDR3aa: CASSSPLEAGGPGDTQYF
abundance: -; j_gene: TRBJ2-3; v_gene: TRBV6-1; d_gene: TRBD2; CDR3nt: TGTGCCAGCAGTACCGTAGCGGGGGGAACAGATACGCAGTATTTT; CDR3aa: CASSTVAGGTDTQYF
abundance: many; j_gene: TRBJ2-1; v_gene: TRBV9; d_gene: TRBD2; CDR3nt: TGTGCCAGCAGCTCCGGGGGACTAGCGGAGGGGGATGAGCAGTTCTTC; CDR3aa: CASSSGGLAEGDEQFF
abundance: many; j_gene: TRBJ2-4; v_gene: TRBV7-2; d_gene: -; CDR3nt: TGTGCCAGCAGCTTAGTCGAAAATCTTCAGTACTTC; CDR3aa: CASSLVENLQYF
abundance: many; j_gene: TRBJ2-3; v_gene: TRBV29-1; d_gene: -; CDR3nt: TGCAGCGTTGTGGTTCTCCGGAGGGCAGATACGCAGTATTTT; CDR3aa: CSVVVLRRADTQYF
abundance: -; j_gene: TRBJ2-6; v_gene: TRBV11-2; d_gene: -; CDR3nt: TGTGCCAGCAGCTTACTCAGGGGGGGCCGCTTGAGAGGGGCCAACGTCCTGACTTTC; CDR3aa: CASSLLRGGRLRGANVLTF
abundance: few; j_gene: TRBJ2-1; v_gene: TRBV14; d_gene: -; CDR3nt: TGTGCCAGCAGCCAGGGGACTGAGCAGTTCTTC; CDR3aa: CASSQGTEQFF
abundance: many; j_gene: TRBJ2-1; v_gene: TRBV6-6; d_gene: TRBD1; CDR3nt: TGTGCCAGCGCCGACAGGGATGAGCAGTTCTTC; CDR3aa: CASADRDEQFF
abundance: many; j_gene: TRBJ2-2; v_gene: TRBV12-3/TRBV12-4; d_gene: -; CDR3nt: TGTGCCAGCACTTTTTACACCGGGGAGCTGTTTTTT; CDR3aa: CASTFYTGELFF